The following is a TCR beta chain sequence with its context. Only in-frame clones appear in the TCRdb table, and some are missing; sequencing was by immunoSEQ multiplex PCR. The repertoire holds about 73,000 clones, with 93% as singletons. This record comes from a study of technical replicates of blood from a handful of donors. Sequencing was done on a sample of T cells isolated from PBMCs. This sequence was found in a human donor in good health.

CDR3 residues: CASSYSHRGTNEKLFF. The CDR3, as DNA: TGTGCCAGCAGTTACTCGCACAGGGGCACTAATGAAAAACTGTTTTTT. The chain links TRBV6-5 to TRBJ1-4; 7 positions match TRBD1. J was trimmed by 2 bases and V by 0 bases; bases with no gene match: 3. Germline V CDR1 and CDR2: MNHEY, SVGAGI. The CDR3 runs 16 residues.